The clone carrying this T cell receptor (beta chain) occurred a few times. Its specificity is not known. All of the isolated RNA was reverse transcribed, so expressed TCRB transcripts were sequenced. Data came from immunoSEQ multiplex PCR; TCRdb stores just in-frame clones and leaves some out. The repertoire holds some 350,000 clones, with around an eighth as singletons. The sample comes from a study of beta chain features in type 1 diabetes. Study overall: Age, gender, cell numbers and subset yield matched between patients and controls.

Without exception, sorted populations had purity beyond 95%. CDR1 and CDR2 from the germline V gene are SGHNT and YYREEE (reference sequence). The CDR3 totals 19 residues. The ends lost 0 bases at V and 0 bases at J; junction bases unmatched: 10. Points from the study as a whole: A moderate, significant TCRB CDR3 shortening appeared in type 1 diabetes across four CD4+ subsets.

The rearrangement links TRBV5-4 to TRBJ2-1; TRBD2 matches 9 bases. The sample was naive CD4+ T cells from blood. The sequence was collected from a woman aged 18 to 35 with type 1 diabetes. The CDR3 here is CASSLGASGSGSSYNEQFF. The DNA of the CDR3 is TGTGCCAGCAGCTTGGGGGCTTCGGGTAGCGGGAGCTCCTACAATGAGCAGTTCTTC.